One sample yielded the 20 T cell receptor beta chains listed below, sequenced in a study of blood T cell repertoires in COVID-19. Method: immunoSEQ multiplex PCR; TCRdb's copy keeps in-frame clones and lacks some. Of 410,000 or so clones detected, 86% appear once; the ten largest clones hold 1.4%. Sequenced sample: peripheral blood. These receptor sequences come from a woman in her twenties or thirties with active or convalescent COVID-19.

V usage is TRBV9 and J usage is TRBJ2-2, with 7 bases matching TRBD2. This CDR3 spans 15 amino acids. With V trimmed by 0 bases and J by 6 bases, 5 bases remained unmatched. The V gene's germline CDR1 is SGDLS and CDR2 YYNGEE. The DNA of the CDR3 is TGTGCCAGCAGCGTAGGGCGGGGGAATTCCGGGGAGCTGTTTTTT. It translates to CASSVGRGNSGELFF.

This clone was counted between two and nine times. J is TRBJ1-1 and V is TRBV7-9; D unclear. This CDR3 has 13 amino acids. V lost 2 bases and J lost 1, with 5 bases in between. Germline V gene lookup returns CDR1 SEHNR and CDR2 FQNEAQ (reference sequence). Written as DNA, the CDR3 is TGTGCCAGCAGCTTATCTTCGAACACTGAAGCTTTCTTT. This codes for CASSLSSNTEAFF.

The V and J genes are TRBV3-1 (or the pseudogene TRBV3-2) and TRBJ2-1, with TRBD2 matching 9 bases. The CDR3 runs 15 residues. The germline V gene has CDR1 LGHDT and CDR2 YNNKEL (reference sequence). The V gene end was trimmed by 0 bases and the J gene end by 7 bases; junction bases not matched to a gene: 4. As DNA, the CDR3 is TGTGCCAGCAGCCAAGATGGCCTAGCGGGGAATGAGCAGTTCTTC. This codes for CASSQDGLAGNEQFF.

The J gene is TRBJ1-1, the V gene TRBV5-4; maybe TRBD1 (6 bases). The CDR3 contains 14 residues. V was clipped by 5 bases and J by 0 bases, with 11 bases between them. The germline gives CDR1 SGHNT, CDR2 YYREEE (reference sequence). The CDR3 bases are TGTGCCAGCAGTGTAGGGGGTATGAACACTGAAGCTTTCTTT. Translating it yields CASSVGGMNTEAFF.

The chain carries TRBV3-1 (or the pseudogene TRBV3-2) and TRBJ2-5; no reliable D call. Trimming took 2 bases from V and 5 from J, leaving 15 bases between them. The germline CDR1 and CDR2 sequences are LGHDT and YNNKEL (reference sequence). CDR3 size: 15 residues. The CDR3 DNA sequence: TGTGCCAGCAGCCAAACGGTCGGCGAGGTCGAGACCCAGTACTTC. This gives the protein CASSQTVGEVETQYF.

This chain connects TRBV6-5 to TRBJ1-1; no reliable D call. The CDR3 runs 15 residues. V shed 0 bases and J shed 4 bases, with 12 bases lying between them. The germline V gene encodes CDR1 MNHEY and CDR2 SVGAGI. The CDR3 bases are TGTGCCAGCAGTTACTCGCCGGGTCGGGTCACTGAAGCTTTCTTT. This translates into CASSYSPGRVTEAFF.

The chain joins TRBV15 to TRBJ1-5; 10 bases line up with TRBD1. V shed 4 bases, J shed 5 bases, and the junction held 2 bases outside the gene matches. The V gene's germline CDR1 is LNHNV and CDR2 YYDKDF (reference sequence). CDR3 length: 14 residues. The CDR3 DNA reads TGTGCCACCAGCAAGGACAGGGGGTATCAGCCCCAGCATTTT. Residues: CATSKDRGYQPQHF.

The V and J genes are TRBV5-5 and TRBJ1-5; D remains ambiguous. Trimming took 4 bases from V and 5 from J, leaving 10 bases between them. The germline gives CDR1 SGHKS, CDR2 YYEKEE (reference sequence). The CDR3 sequence is 13 residues long. CDR3 residues: CASSLPGDQPQHF. CDR3 nucleotide sequence: TGTGCCAGCAGCCTCCCCGGGGATCAGCCCCAGCATTTT.

The chain recombines TRBV19 with TRBJ1-5; D is possibly TRBD1 (5 bases). The germline gives CDR1 LNHDA, CDR2 SQIVND (reference sequence). The V end lost 11 bases, the J end lost 6 bases, and 17 bases lay between the germline ends. The CDR3 extends over 13 amino acids. The chain's CDR3 is CAGAPGVGQPQHF. The CDR3 DNA sequence: TGTGCCGGGGCCCCAGGAGTTGGTCAGCCCCAGCATTTT. Combining the CDR3 with reference TRBV19 and TRBJ1-5 gives the whole variable domain DGGITQSPKYLFRKEGQNVTLSCEQNLNHDAMYWYRQDPGQGLRLIYYSQIVNDFQKGDIAEGYSVSREKKESFPLTVTSAQKNPTAFYLCAGAPGVGQPQHFGDGTRLSIL.

This chain links TRBV12-3 or TRBV12-4 with TRBJ1-4, with no clear D. With 6 bases removed from V and 14 bases from J, the gap between germline ends came to 19 bases. The CDR3 spans 13 residues. The CDR3 sequence is CASSNTPTGPLFF. CDR3 in DNA: TGTGCCAGCAGCAACACGCCGACGGGTCCGCTGTTTTTT.

V and J are TRBV29-1 and TRBJ2-7; the match to TRBD2 covers 11 bases. This CDR3 is 14 amino acids long. J was trimmed by 2 bases and V by 6 bases; bases with no gene match: 6. Germline V gene lookup returns CDR1 SQVTM and CDR2 ANQGSEA. CDR3 protein: CSVTLAGAPYEQYF. The CDR3, as DNA: TGCAGCGTGACACTAGCGGGGGCTCCCTACGAGCAGTACTTC.

This clone occurred a few times. This sequence joins TRBV19 and TRBJ1-1, with D unresolved. V lost 6 bases to trimming and J lost 5 bases, with 7 bases between them. From germline, CDR1 is LNHDA and CDR2 SQIVND (reference sequence). The CDR3 has 11 amino acids. CDR3 residues: CASSHQTEAFF. The CDR3 DNA reads as TGTGCCAGTAGCCATCAGACTGAAGCTTTCTTT.

The rearrangement joins TRBV28 to TRBJ1-4, with 9 nucleotides matching TRBD1. The V and J ends lost 7 bases and 6 bases, in that order; junction bases with no gene match: 9. The CDR3 runs to 15 residues. The germline CDR1 and CDR2 sequences are MDHEN and SYDVKM. The CDR3, as DNA: TGTGCCAGCATCCCTGCGACAGGGGGTCATGAAAAACTGTTTTTT. Its translation: CASIPATGGHEKLFF.

The V call is TRBV10-3, the J call TRBJ1-6; 7 bases line up with TRBD1. V dropped 3 bases and J dropped 10; count of bases not matched to a gene: 3. CDR3 length: 13 amino acids. Germline CDR1 reads ENHRY; CDR2 reads SYGVKD. CDR3 region: CAISDQGESPLHF. Here the CDR3 DNA reads TGTGCCATCAGTGATCAGGGGGAATCACCCCTCCACTTT.

The chain carries TRBV2 and TRBJ2-7, with 9 bases fitting TRBD1. V trimming: 7 bases; J trimming: 4 bases; junction bases outside the gene matches: 2. CDR3 size: 12 residues. Germline V gene data show CDR1 as SNHLY and CDR2 as FYNNEI. CDR3 residues: CASMTGGYEQYF. CDR3 nucleotide sequence: TGTGCCAGCATGACAGGGGGTTACGAGCAGTACTTC. The variable domain in full, completed from reference TRBV2 and TRBJ2-7, reads EPEVTQTPSHQVTQMGQEVILRCVPISNHLYFYWYRQILGQKVEFLVSFYNNEISEKSEIFDDQFSVERPDGSNFTLKIRSTKLEDSAMYFCASMTGGYEQYFGPGTRLTVT.

The V gene is TRBV27, the J gene TRBJ2-7; no reliable D call. In germline, CDR1 is MNHEY, CDR2 SMNVEV (reference sequence). V was pared by 3 bases and J by 0 bases, with 9 bases between. The CDR3 loop spans 14 amino acids. CDR3 nucleotides: TGTGCCAGCAGTTTTGGGCCAGTCTCCTACGAGCAGTACTTC. Amino acids: CASSFGPVSYEQYF.

The chain combines TRBV7-9 with TRBJ1-1, with 7 bases aligning to TRBD1. After removal of 5 bases from V and 5 bases from J, the junction contained 11 bases not matched to a gene. Germline CDR1 is SEHNR and CDR2 is FQNEAQ (reference sequence). The CDR3 runs to 15 residues. DNA for the CDR3: TGTGCCAGCAGCCCACCGGTCCAGGGGGAAACTGAAGCTTTCTTT. Residues: CASSPPVQGETEAFF.

This clone was observed a few times. The chain uses TRBV7-2 and TRBJ2-7; 9 bases map to TRBD1. CDR3 length: 13 amino acids. From germline, CDR1 is SGHTA and CDR2 FQGNSA. This chain's CDR3 is CAVGQGSLREQYF. CDR3 sequence (DNA): TGTGCTGTGGGACAGGGCTCGTTACGCGAGCAGTACTTC.

The chain couples TRBV6-5 to TRBJ1-3, with a possible D match to TRBD1 (5 bases). Germline CDR1 is MNHEY and CDR2 is SVGAGI. V lost 8 bases and J 2 bases, leaving 13 bases between the germline ends. The CDR3 loop spans 14 amino acids. The CDR3: CASLTGSAGNTIYF. Here the CDR3 DNA reads TGTGCCAGCCTAACAGGTTCGGCTGGAAACACCATATATTTT.

The chain joins TRBV9 to TRBJ2-1, with D perhaps TRBD2 (5 bases). Per the germline V gene, CDR1 is SGDLS and CDR2 is YYNGEE. V lost 0 bases and J lost 0, with 7 bases in between. This CDR3 comprises 15 residues. The CDR3 region is CASSVEAGSYNEQFF. The CDR3 DNA follows: TGTGCCAGCAGCGTAGAGGCGGGCTCCTACAATGAGCAGTTCTTC.